Listed below are T cell receptor beta chains from one sample, sequenced in a study of blood T cell repertoires in COVID-19. The repertoire was sequenced with immunoSEQ multiplex PCR; TCRdb's copy has only in-frame clones and lacks some. The table has a few hundred thousand clones, 87% seen once. The sample was PBMCs or T cells enriched from blood (not recorded which). The receptors shown here come from a man aged 40-50 years in a cohort exposed to, infected with or recovered from COVID-19 (not recorded which). CDR3s include the opening cysteine and the closing phenylalanine or tryptophan. Only some rows state a clone size, as once, few, many or a class for expanded clones.

J: TRBJ2-1
V: TRBV5-1
size: -
CDR3: CASSLGQIEQFF

J: TRBJ1-4
V: TRBV6-5
size: -
CDR3: CASRSTATNEKLFF

J: TRBJ2-5
V: TRBV2
size: -
CDR3: CASSPGQVGEGTQYF

J: TRBJ2-2
V: TRBV11-2
size: many
CDR3: CASSFFLRNTGELFF

J: TRBJ2-4
V: TRBV14
size: -
CDR3: CASSQRQGLAKNIQYF

J: TRBJ1-2
V: TRBV6-5
size: -
CDR3: CASSYSAVSRRPGYTF

J: TRBJ2-2
V: TRBV5-1
size: -
CDR3: CASSFEGNTGELFF

J: TRBJ1-2
V: TRBV11-1
size: -
CDR3: CASSSAGGFGYTF

J: TRBJ2-1
V: TRBV19
size: -
CDR3: CASSPDFASGSYNEQFF

J: TRBJ1-2
V: TRBV5-1
size: once
CDR3: CASSPGTGFEGYTF

J: TRBJ2-2
V: TRBV19
size: -
CDR3: CASSIQAQANTGELFF

J: TRBJ1-6
V: TRBV28
size: -
CDR3: CASSLGGSPLHF

J: TRBJ1-5
V: TRBV7-2
size: -
CDR3: CASSLGRSNQPQHF

J: TRBJ1-4
V: TRBV19
size: -
CDR3: CASSDTGATNEKLFF

J: TRBJ1-2
V: TRBV11-2
size: -
CDR3: CASRAEGDYGYTF

J: TRBJ1-1
V: TRBV30
size: -
CDR3: CAWSKTGTEAFF